Following are 12 T cell receptor beta chains from one sample sequenced in a study of patients and donors after allogeneic stem cell transplantation. TCRdb called the RT-PCR reads again in MiXCR, with one record for every CDR3 protein. The table shows 400,000 to 500,000 distinct CDR3 sequences, with about a sixth occurring only once. Specimen: blood, either unsorted or a sorted T cell fraction (not recorded which). Receptors originate from a human donor who was either an allogeneic HSCT recipient or a stem cell or donor lymphocyte infusion donor (not recorded which). It is not recorded whose cells these are; they may come from a transplant donor.

J is TRBJ2-3 and V is TRBV7-8, with 7 positions matching TRBD2. From germline, CDR1 is SGHVS and CDR2 FQNEAQ. This CDR3 has 15 residues. V lost 3 bases, J lost 1 base, and 4 bases stayed unmatched. The CDR3 sequence is CASSLERDRTDTQYF. The DNA of the CDR3 is TGTGCCAGCAGCTTGGAGCGGGACCGCACAGATACGCAGTATTTT.

The CDR3, as DNA: TGTGCCAGCAGTTACGGGCAGGGCAACTACGAGCAGTACTTC. Translated, it gives CASSYGQGNYEQYF. This sequence joins TRBV6-5 and TRBJ2-7; weak D call: TRBD1 (5 bases). Germline CDR1 is MNHEY and CDR2 is SVGAGI. The CDR3 spans 14 residues. V shed 2 bases and J shed 3 bases, with 11 bases lying between them.

This clonotype was observed a few times. V gene TRBV20-1 combines with J gene TRBJ1-2; possible D gene TRBD1, 5 bases. CDR1 is DFQATT and CDR2 is SNEGSKA in the germline V gene (reference sequence). V was shortened by 4 bases and J by 5 bases, with 20 bases between the two germline ends. The CDR3 runs to 15 residues. CDR3 sequence: CSATKTGTGKYGYTF. CDR3 in DNA: TGCAGTGCTACCAAAACCGGGACGGGAAAATATGGCTACACCTTC.

V and J are TRBV5-5 and TRBJ2-5, with D possibly TRBD2 on 6 matching bases. Germline V gene sequence: CDR1 SGHKS, CDR2 YYEKEE (reference sequence). This CDR3 spans 15 amino acids. The V gene lost 2 bases and the J gene lost 4 bases, with 15 bases spanning the gap. CDR3 in amino acids: CASSLRDSLLETQYF. The DNA for the CDR3 is TGTGCCAGCAGCTTAAGGGACTCTCTCTTAGAGACCCAGTACTTC.

The chain recombines TRBV20-1 with TRBJ2-5, with 9 nucleotides matching TRBD1. In germline, CDR1 is DFQATT, CDR2 SNEGSKA (reference sequence). The CDR3 loop spans 14 amino acids. Trimming cost V 1 base and J 5 bases; bases outside gene matches: 5. The CDR3 DNA sequence: TGCAGTGCTAGAGGGGACAGGGCATCCGAGACCCAGTACTTC. It translates to CSARGDRASETQYF.

The V call is TRBV5-1, the J call TRBJ2-6; D might be TRBD1 or TRBD2, each matching 5 bases. The CDR3 consists of 17 residues. In germline, CDR1 is SGHRS, CDR2 YFSETQ. The V end was cut by 4 bases, the J end by 4 bases, with 18 bases between. This CDR3 reads CASSRGEFGWGANVLTF. The CDR3, as DNA: TGCGCCAGCAGCCGAGGGGAGTTCGGTTGGGGGGCCAACGTCCTGACTTTC.

The CDR3 region has the DNA TGTGCCATCAGTACAGGGGGCGCGAGGGGCTACACCTTC. Translation: CAISTGGARGYTF. V gene TRBV10-3 combines with J gene TRBJ1-2; 9 bases are a match to TRBD1. Germline values: CDR1 ENHRY, CDR2 SYGVKD. CDR3 size: 13 residues. J lost 8 bases, V lost 5 bases, and 6 bases had no gene match.

This clonotype was counted only a few times. CDR3 sequence (DNA): TGTGCCAGCAGCCTAGGCAGGGAGGTACGGGAAGCTTTCTTT. Amino acid sequence: CASSLGREVREAFF. The V and J genes are TRBV27 and TRBJ1-1; a weak D match, TRBD1 (5 bases). Germline assignment: CDR1 MNHEY and CDR2 SMNVEV (reference sequence). The CDR3 loop spans 14 amino acids. Trimming shortened V by 6 bases and J by 8 bases, and 19 bases separated the two germline ends.

This clonotype has just a few counts. V and J are TRBV28 and TRBJ1-3; maybe TRBD1 (5 bases). The germline V gene has CDR1 MDHEN and CDR2 SYDVKM. Trimming took 4 bases from V and 5 from J, leaving 12 bases between them. The CDR3 covers 14 residues. The CDR3 nucleotides are TGTGCCAGCAGTTCCGGGACGAACAGAAACACCATATATTTT. Its protein product is CASSSGTNRNTIYF.

The chain carries TRBV10-3 and TRBJ1-5; D is possibly TRBD1 (6 bases). There are 15 residues in the CDR3. Trimming left V 6 bases short and J 3 bases short, with 15 bases between. CDR1 and CDR2 from the germline V gene are ENHRY and SYGVKD. CDR3 sequence reads: CAISPTGANNQPQHF. The CDR3 region has the DNA TGTGCCATCAGCCCCACGGGGGCAAACAATCAGCCCCAGCATTTT.

The chain combines TRBV7-2 with TRBJ1-5; D not certain. CDR1 and CDR2 from the germline V gene are SGHTA and FQGNSA. The CDR3 runs to 13 residues. V lost 1 base and J 9 bases, leaving 10 bases between the germline ends. CDR3: CASSLVSDPPQHF. DNA of the CDR3: TGTGCCAGCAGCTTAGTCTCGGACCCGCCCCAGCATTTT.

In its sample, this clonotype was seen a few times. The gene calls are TRBV29-1 and TRBJ1-5, with 9 bases fitting TRBD1. The junction had 8 bases not matched to a gene; V was cut back by 4 bases and J by 1 base. Per germline, CDR1 SQVTM and CDR2 ANQGSEA. The CDR3 loop spans 16 amino acids. CDR3 in DNA: TGCAGCGTTGGGCCGGACAGGGGATCCAGCAATCAGCCCCAGCATTTT. Translating it yields CSVGPDRGSSNQPQHF.